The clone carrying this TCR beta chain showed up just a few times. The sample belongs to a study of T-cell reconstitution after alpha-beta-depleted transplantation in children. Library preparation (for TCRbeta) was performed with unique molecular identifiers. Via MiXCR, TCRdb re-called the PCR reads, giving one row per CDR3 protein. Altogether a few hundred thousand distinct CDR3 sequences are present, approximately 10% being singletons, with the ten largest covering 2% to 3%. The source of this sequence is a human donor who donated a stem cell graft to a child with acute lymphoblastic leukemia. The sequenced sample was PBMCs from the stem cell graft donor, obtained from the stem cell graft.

The CDR3 DNA is TGTGCCAGCAGCTCTAGCGGGAGGCAGTTCTTC. As protein: CASSSSGRQFF. V usage is TRBV5-8 and J usage is TRBJ2-1; 10 bases fit TRBD2. The junction had 0 bases not matched to a gene; V was cut back by 3 bases and J by 12 bases. The CDR3 spans 11 residues. Germline CDR1 is SGHTS and CDR2 is YDEGEE.